These T cell receptor beta chains were read from a single sample in a study of beta chain features in type 1 diabetes. Generated by immunoSEQ multiplex PCR, the TCRdb table keeps only in-frame clones and is missing some. The sample includes over 150,000 clones, 10% of them seen just once. Sequenced: central memory CD4+ T cells from blood. The source of these receptors is a man under 40 with type 1 diabetes. The CDR3 runs from the conserved cysteine through the conserved F or W. Each record gives: CDR3 DNA, CDR3 protein, D gene, clone size, V gene, J gene. The D gene is left open where the match is weak. Not every row has a clone size; where given, it reads once, few, many or a size class.

TGTGCCAGCAGTTTGCGATTCGGGTTCGGTCAGCCCCAGCATTTT,CASSLRFGFGQPQHF,-,few,TRBV27,TRBJ1-5
TGCGCCAGCAGCTTGACGGGAGGGCCCGGGGATGAGCAGTTCTTC,CASSLTGGPGDEQFF,TRBD2,few,TRBV5-1,TRBJ2-1
TGTGCCAGCAGCTACTTAGCGGCTAGCACAGATACGCAGTATTTT,CASSYLAASTDTQYF,-,few,TRBV11-2,TRBJ2-3
TGCGCCAGCAGCTCCACTCTCTCTGGGGCCAACGTCCTGACTTTC,CASSSTLSGANVLTF,-,few,TRBV4-3,TRBJ2-6
TGTGCCAGCAGCCGGGACAGCCTCTATGGCTACACCTTC,CASSRDSLYGYTF,TRBD1,-,TRBV11-1,TRBJ1-2
TGCAGCGTTCTCCGGGACAGGGGGGAGACCCAGTACTTC,CSVLRDRGETQYF,TRBD1,many,TRBV29-1,TRBJ2-5
TGTGCCAGCAGTGCCGTTGTGGAAGGGGGCGGCAATCAGCCCCAGCATTTT,CASSAVVEGGGNQPQHF,TRBD1,-,TRBV28,TRBJ1-5
TGTGCCAGCAGTAGGCGAGGCAGGTCAAGGGAGGAGCAGTACTTC,CASSRRGRSREEQYF,-,few,TRBV28,TRBJ2-5
TGTGCCAGCAGTTATAGGGGTGAAGAGACCCAGTACTTC,CASSYRGEETQYF,-,-,TRBV6-5,TRBJ2-5
TGTGCCACCAGCCGAACTAGCGGGAGCTTTGAGACCCAGTACTTC,CATSRTSGSFETQYF,TRBD2,few,TRBV15,TRBJ2-5
TGTGCCAGCTCGGGTCAGGGACAGGGGCACTACGAGCAGTACTTC,CASSGQGQGHYEQYF,TRBD1,few,TRBV18,TRBJ2-7
TGTGCCAGCAGTTGGCAGGGTTGGCAGCCCCAGCATTTT,CASSWQGWQPQHF,-,few,TRBV2,TRBJ1-5
TGTGCCACTGAACGGGACTCGAACACCGGGGAGCTGTTTTTT,CATERDSNTGELFF,-,-,TRBV10-3,TRBJ2-2
TGTGCCAGCAGGTTAACTCTAGCGGGAGGGCGGCACGAGCAGTACTTC,CASRLTLAGGRHEQYF,TRBD2,-,TRBV7-2,TRBJ2-7
TGCAGCGTTGATTCCGCCGGAACGGGGGAGACCCAGTACTTC,CSVDSAGTGETQYF,-,-,TRBV29-1,TRBJ2-5
TGTGCCAGCAGTCGAAAGGCTAGCGGGGGGGATACGCAGTATTTT,CASSRKASGGDTQYF,TRBD2,few,TRBV5-4,TRBJ2-3
TGTGCCAGCAGTGAAGGGGGGGGCCCGGGTCAGCCCCAGCATTTT,CASSEGGGPGQPQHF,-,-,TRBV2,TRBJ1-5
TGCAGCGTTGAAGGACAGGGGGCGGAGGGAAACACCATATATTTT,CSVEGQGAEGNTIYF,TRBD1,few,TRBV29-1,TRBJ1-3
TGTGCCAGCAGCATTGGGACAGGGAGTCAGCCCCAGCATTTT,CASSIGTGSQPQHF,TRBD1,-,TRBV7-9,TRBJ1-5
TGCAGCGTTTCCACAGGCCCCTACGAGCAGTACTTC,CSVSTGPYEQYF,-,few,TRBV29-1,TRBJ2-7
TGTGCCAGCAGCTTAAGGCTAGCGGGAGGTCCCACAGATACGCAGTATTTT,CASSLRLAGGPTDTQYF,TRBD2,-,TRBV5-4,TRBJ2-3
TGTGCCAGCAGCTCCGGGACAGGTGAATACGAGCAGTACTTC,CASSSGTGEYEQYF,TRBD1,few,TRBV28,TRBJ2-7
TGTGCCACCAGCAGAGATCCAGGGCCTAATGAAAAACTGTTTTTT,CATSRDPGPNEKLFF,-,few,TRBV15,TRBJ1-4
TGTGCCAGCAGCGAGCGGGAGGCCAACACCGGGGAGCTGTTTTTT,CASSEREANTGELFF,TRBD2,few,TRBV5-4,TRBJ2-2
TGTGCCAGCAGCCGGAGAAGTTTGGGAAACACCATATATTTT,CASSRRSLGNTIYF,-,few,TRBV5-8,TRBJ1-3
TGCGCCAGCAGCTTGGTTGGACAGGGGATCACCGGGGAGCTGTTTTTT,CASSLVGQGITGELFF,TRBD1,-,TRBV5-1,TRBJ2-2
TGTGCCAGCAGCTTGCAGGCTCCGCCCGAGCAGTACTTC,CASSLQAPPEQYF,-,few,TRBV7-9,TRBJ2-7
TGTGCCAGCAGCTTATCCGGTCGGGCGACTAGCGGGAGGTACAATGAGCAGTTCTTC,CASSLSGRATSGRYNEQFF,TRBD2,few,TRBV7-3,TRBJ2-1
TGTGCCAGCAGCCAGGCCGGGGGTGCAGATACGCAGTATTTT,CASSQAGGADTQYF,-,many,TRBV5-5,TRBJ2-3
TGCGCCAGCAGCGGACCAGGACAGGGTCTAAGGGATGAGCAGTTCTTC,CASSGPGQGLRDEQFF,TRBD1,-,TRBV5-1,TRBJ2-1
TGCAGCGCTGGGGCTAGCGGGAGAGGGTCCTACAATGAGCAGTTCTTC,CSAGASGRGSYNEQFF,TRBD2,few,TRBV29-1,TRBJ2-1
TGTGCCAGCAGTGCCGAGGGGGACACCGGGGAGCTGTTTTTT,CASSAEGDTGELFF,-,few,TRBV2,TRBJ2-2
TGCAGCGCCGGGACAGGGGTGTGGGCCGGGGAGCTGTTTTTT,CSAGTGVWAGELFF,TRBD1,few,TRBV29-1,TRBJ2-2
TGTGCCAGCCTAGCGGGAGGGGGGAATGAGCAGTTCTTC,CASLAGGGNEQFF,TRBD2,few,TRBV11-2,TRBJ2-1
TGTGCCAGCAGTTTACGGGGATCTACGAGTGTCTGGCAGTACTTC,CASSLRGSTSVWQYF,-,few,TRBV28,TRBJ2-7
TGTGCCAGCAGTCCGGACAGGGATATTGGCTACACCTTC,CASSPDRDIGYTF,TRBD1,once,TRBV6-1,TRBJ1-2
TGTGCCAGCAGCCCCGAGGGCGGGAGGGCCCCCGACGGGTTCTTC,CASSPEGGRAPDGFF,TRBD2,-,TRBV7-9,TRBJ2-1
TGCGCCAGAGGCCCCGGACGGACAGGGTCCAACTACGAGCAGTACTTC,CARGPGRTGSNYEQYF,TRBD1,-,TRBV5-1,TRBJ2-7
TGTGCCAGCAGTCTAGCGGGAGACGCCTACGAGCAGTACTTC,CASSLAGDAYEQYF,TRBD2,-,TRBV6-6,TRBJ2-7
TGTGCCACCAAAGGCGGACTACAAGAGACCCAGTACTTC,CATKGGLQETQYF,-,few,TRBV15,TRBJ2-5
TGCAGTGCTTTCAACGGCTATGGCTACACCTTC,CSAFNGYGYTF,-,few,TRBV20-1,TRBJ1-2
TGTGCCTGGTCGTCTGACATTGCTGGGGCCAACGTCCTGACTTTC,CAWSSDIAGANVLTF,-,-,TRBV30,TRBJ2-6